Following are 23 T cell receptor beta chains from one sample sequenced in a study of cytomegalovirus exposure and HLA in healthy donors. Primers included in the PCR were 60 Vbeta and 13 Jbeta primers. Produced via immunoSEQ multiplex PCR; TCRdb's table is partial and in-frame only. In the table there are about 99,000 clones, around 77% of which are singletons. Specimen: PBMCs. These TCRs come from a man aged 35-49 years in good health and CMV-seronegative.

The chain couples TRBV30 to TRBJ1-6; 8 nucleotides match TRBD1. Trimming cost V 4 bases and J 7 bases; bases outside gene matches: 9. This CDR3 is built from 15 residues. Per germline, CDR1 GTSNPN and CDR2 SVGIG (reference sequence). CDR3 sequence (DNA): TGTGCCTGGACCACGACAGGGGTAGGGAATTCACCCCTCCACTTT. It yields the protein CAWTTTGVGNSPLHF.

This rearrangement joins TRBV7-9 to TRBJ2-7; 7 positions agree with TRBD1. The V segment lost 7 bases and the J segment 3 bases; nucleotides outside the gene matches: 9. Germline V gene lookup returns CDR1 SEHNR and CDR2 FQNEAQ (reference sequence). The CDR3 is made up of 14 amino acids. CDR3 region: CASTPPGQFYEQYF. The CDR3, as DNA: TGTGCCAGCACCCCTCCGGGACAGTTCTACGAGCAGTACTTC.

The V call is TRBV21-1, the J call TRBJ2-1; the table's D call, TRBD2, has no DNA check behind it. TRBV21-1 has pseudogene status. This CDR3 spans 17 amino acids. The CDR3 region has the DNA TGTGCCAGCAGCCGAGCACCGGGACTTATACATTACAATGAGCAGTTCTTC. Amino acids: CASSRAPGLIHYNEQFF.

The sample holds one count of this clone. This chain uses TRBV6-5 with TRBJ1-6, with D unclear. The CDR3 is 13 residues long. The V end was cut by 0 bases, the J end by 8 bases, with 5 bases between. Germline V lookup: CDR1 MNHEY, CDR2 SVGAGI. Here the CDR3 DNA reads TGTGCCAGCAGTTACTCTTCCTATTCACCCCTCCACTTT. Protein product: CASSYSSYSPLHF.

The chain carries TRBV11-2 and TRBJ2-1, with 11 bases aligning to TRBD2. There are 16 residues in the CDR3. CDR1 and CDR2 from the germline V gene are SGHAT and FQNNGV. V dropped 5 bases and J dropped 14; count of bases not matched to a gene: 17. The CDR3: CASSERRGSGGGRKFF. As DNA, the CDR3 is TGTGCCAGCAGCGAACGCCGTGGTAGCGGGGGGGGAAGAAAGTTCTTC.

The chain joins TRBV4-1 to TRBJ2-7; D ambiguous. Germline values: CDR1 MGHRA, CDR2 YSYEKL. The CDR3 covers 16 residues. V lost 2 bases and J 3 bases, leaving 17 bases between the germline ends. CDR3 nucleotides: TGCGCCAGCAGCCAAATCATGAGTTTTTCTCACTACGAGCAGTACTTC. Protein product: CASSQIMSFSHYEQYF.

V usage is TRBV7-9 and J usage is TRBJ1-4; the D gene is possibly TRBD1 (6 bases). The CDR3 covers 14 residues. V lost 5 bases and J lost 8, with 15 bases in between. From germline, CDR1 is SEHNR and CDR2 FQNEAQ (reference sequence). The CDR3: CASSLTGSGEKLFF. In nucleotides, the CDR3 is TGTGCCAGCAGCCTCACAGGGTCTGGCGAAAAACTGTTTTTT.

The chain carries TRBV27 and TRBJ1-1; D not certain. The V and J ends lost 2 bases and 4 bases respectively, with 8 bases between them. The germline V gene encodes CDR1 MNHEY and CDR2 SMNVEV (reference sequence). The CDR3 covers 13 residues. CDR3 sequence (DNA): TGTGCCAGCAGTTTAATGCCAGGCACTGAAGCTTTCTTT. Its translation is CASSLMPGTEAFF.

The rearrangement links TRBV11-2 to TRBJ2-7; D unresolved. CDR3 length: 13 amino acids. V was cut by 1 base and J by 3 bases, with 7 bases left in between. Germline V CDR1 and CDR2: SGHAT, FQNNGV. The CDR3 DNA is TGTGCCAGCAGCTTAGGCAACTACTACGAGCAGTACTTC. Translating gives CASSLGNYYEQYF.

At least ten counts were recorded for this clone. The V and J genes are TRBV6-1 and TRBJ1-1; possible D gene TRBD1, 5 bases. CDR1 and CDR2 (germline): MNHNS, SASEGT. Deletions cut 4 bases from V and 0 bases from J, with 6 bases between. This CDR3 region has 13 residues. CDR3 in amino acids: CASSADMNTEAFF. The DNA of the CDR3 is TGTGCCAGCAGTGCGGACATGAACACTGAAGCTTTCTTT.

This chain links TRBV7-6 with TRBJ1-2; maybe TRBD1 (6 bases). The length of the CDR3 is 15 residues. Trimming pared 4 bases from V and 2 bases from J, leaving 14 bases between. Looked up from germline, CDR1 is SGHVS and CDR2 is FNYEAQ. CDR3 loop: CASSSSGDPNYGYTF. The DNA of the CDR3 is TGTGCCAGCAGCTCTTCAGGGGACCCGAACTATGGCTACACCTTC.

The CDR3 nucleotides read TGTGCCAGCAGCTTCCGGGACAGGATCGAGCAGTACTTC. Its protein is CASSFRDRIEQYF. The chain combines TRBV5-6 with TRBJ2-7; 8 bases are shared with TRBD1. The trim removed 2 bases at V and 6 bases at J, leaving 4 bases unmatched. Germline-derived CDR1 and CDR2 are SGHDT and YYEEEE. The CDR3 contains 13 residues.

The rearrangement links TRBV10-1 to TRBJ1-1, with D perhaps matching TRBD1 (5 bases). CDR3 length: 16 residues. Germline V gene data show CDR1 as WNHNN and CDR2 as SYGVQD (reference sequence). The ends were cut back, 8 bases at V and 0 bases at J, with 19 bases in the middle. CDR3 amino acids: CASGAIYSDMNTEAFF. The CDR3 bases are TGCGCCAGCGGGGCTATATACAGTGATATGAACACTGAAGCTTTCTTT.

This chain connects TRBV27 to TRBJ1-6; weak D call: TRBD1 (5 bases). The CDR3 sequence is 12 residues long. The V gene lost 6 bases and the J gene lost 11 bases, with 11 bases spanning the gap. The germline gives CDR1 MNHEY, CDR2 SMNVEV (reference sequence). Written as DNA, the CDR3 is TGTGCCAGCAGATCGGGGGGTACACCCCTCCACTTT. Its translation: CASRSGGTPLHF.

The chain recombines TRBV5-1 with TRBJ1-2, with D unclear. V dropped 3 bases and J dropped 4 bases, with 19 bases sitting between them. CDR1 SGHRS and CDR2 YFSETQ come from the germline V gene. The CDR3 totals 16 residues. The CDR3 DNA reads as TGCGCCAGCAGCTCCTCTCTTCTCGGGAGCCTCTATGGCTACACCTTC. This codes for CASSSSLLGSLYGYTF.

The CDR3 here is CASSDWGDGANVLTF. CDR3 coding DNA: TGTGCCAGCAGTGACTGGGGAGACGGGGCCAACGTCCTGACTTTC. The chain links TRBV6-1 to TRBJ2-6; possibly TRBD2 for D (5 bases). The CDR3 consists of 15 residues. The germline CDR1 and CDR2 sequences are MNHNS and SASEGT. Trimming left V 3 bases short and J 4 bases short, with 10 bases between.

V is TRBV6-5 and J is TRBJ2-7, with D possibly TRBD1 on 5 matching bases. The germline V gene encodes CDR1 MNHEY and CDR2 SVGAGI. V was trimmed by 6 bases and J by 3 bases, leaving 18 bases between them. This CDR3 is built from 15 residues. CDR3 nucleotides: TGTGCCAGCAGACCCGCCGGCCAGGGCAGCTACGAGCAGTACTTC. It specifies CASRPAGQGSYEQYF.

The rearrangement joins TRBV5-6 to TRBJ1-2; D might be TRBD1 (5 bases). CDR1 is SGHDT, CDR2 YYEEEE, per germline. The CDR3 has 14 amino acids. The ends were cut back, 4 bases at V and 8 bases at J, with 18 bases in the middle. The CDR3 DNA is TGTGCCAGCAGCACCGCCTCCAGGGCCCGGGGCTACACCTTC. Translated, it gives CASSTASRARGYTF.

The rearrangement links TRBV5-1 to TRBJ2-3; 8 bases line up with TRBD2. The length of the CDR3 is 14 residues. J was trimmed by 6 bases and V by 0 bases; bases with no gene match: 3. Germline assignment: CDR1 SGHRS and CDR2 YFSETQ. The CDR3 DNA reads TGCGCCAGCAGCTTGGTCCCTAGCGGGGATACGCAGTATTTT. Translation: CASSLVPSGDTQYF.

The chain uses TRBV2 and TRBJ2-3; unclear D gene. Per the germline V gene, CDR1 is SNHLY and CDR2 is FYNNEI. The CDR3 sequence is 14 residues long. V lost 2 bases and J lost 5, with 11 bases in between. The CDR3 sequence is CASSETPPGDTQYF. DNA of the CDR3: TGTGCCAGCAGTGAAACTCCTCCCGGAGATACGCAGTATTTT.

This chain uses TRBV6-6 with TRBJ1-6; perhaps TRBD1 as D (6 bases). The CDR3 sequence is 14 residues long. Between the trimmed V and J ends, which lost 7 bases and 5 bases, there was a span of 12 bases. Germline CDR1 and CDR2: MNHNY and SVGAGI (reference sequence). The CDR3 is CASTSGTHNSPLHF. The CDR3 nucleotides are TGTGCCAGCACCTCCGGGACACATAATTCACCCCTCCACTTT.

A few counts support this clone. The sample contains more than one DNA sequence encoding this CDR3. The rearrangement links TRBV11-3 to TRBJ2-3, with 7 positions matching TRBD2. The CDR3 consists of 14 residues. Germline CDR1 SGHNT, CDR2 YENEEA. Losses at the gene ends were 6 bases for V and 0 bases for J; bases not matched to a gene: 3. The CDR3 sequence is CASSLTSSTDTQYF. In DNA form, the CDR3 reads TGTGCCAGCAGTTTGACTAGCAGCACAGATACGCAGTATTTT.

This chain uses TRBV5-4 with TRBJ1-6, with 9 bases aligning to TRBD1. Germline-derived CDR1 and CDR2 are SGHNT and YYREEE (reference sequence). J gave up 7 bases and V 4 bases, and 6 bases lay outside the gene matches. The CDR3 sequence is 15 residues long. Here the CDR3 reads CASSRRDRVNSPLHF. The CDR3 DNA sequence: TGTGCCAGCAGCCGAAGGGACAGGGTAAATTCACCCCTCCACTTT.